The clone carrying this T cell receptor beta chain appeared many times. Its target is not known. TCRdb processed the 5' RACE reads anew with MiXCR; each CDR3 protein has one entry. The repertoire has about 59,000 distinct CDR3 sequences, 10% to 15% of them found once; the top ten carry approximately 2.8%. The record originates from a study of early T cells in non-severe SARS-CoV-2 infection. Across the study: Whole-blood bulk RNA, unsorted, was sequenced, and chains were unpaired. General study findings and limits: Matches to VDJdb favored anti-spike CD8 responses and missed private and CD4 specificities.

The CDR3 covers 13 residues. Per the germline V gene, CDR1 is SGHNT and CDR2 is YYREEE (reference sequence). Trimming removed 0 bases at V and 0 bases at J, with 4 bases between. The genes are TRBV5-4 and TRBJ2-7; no clear D. The sample taken for sequencing was whole blood. This TCR derives from an adult who was a healthcare worker with PCR-confirmed SARS-CoV-2 infection or an uninfected control (not recorded which). In DNA, the CDR3 is TGTGCCAGCAGCTTGGACCGCTCCTACGAGCAGTACTTC. This codes for CASSLDRSYEQYF.